The rows below give T cell receptor beta chains drawn from one sample of a study of Ad26.COV2.S vaccination and SARS-CoV-2 variants. This table comes from immunoSEQ multiplex PCR, and its TCRdb copy is limited to in-frame clones, with some not included. The sample shows 400,000 to 450,000 clones, about 90% of them seen only once. The material was peripheral blood, obtained in a trial of Ad26.COV2.S vaccine versus placebo. The source is a person aged 18-65 years who received the Ad26.COV2.S COVID-19 vaccine or a placebo. Each CDR3 is given with its conserved first and last residue.

>TRBV4-3|14|TRBJ2-5
CASSQDTSKETQYF
>TRBV24-1|16|TRBJ2-1
CATSDPPDRGRNEQFF
>TRBV5-1|15|TRBJ2-2
CASSLGQQNTGELFF
>TRBV19|13|TRBJ1-2
CASSIEGVYGYTF
>TRBV7-2|14|TRBJ2-7
CASSLGGTPYEQYF
>TRBV29-1|14|TRBJ2-7
CSVATGPGDYEQYF
>TRBV4-1|15|TRBJ2-3
CASSQDPLVADTQYF
>TRBV19|16|TRBJ2-3
CASSLGDRPSTDTQYF
>TRBV5-1|12|TRBJ2-3
CASRSYPDTQYF
>TRBV11-2|18|TRBJ1-2
CASSLDWPGSPLDPGYTF
>TRBV2|15|TRBJ2-7
CASGGLGTNTYEQYF
>TRBV18|14|TRBJ2-1
CASSPLGLYNEQFF
>TRBV4-1|13|TRBJ1-5
CASSQDRVQPQHF
>TRBV28|18|TRBJ2-3
CASSGALTSGGAKDTQYF
>TRBV11-2|16|TRBJ2-6
CASSPTGVSGANVLTF
>TRBV7-9|14|TRBJ1-4
CASSLFGADEKLFF
>TRBV4-3|15|TRBJ2-1
CASSPRDPGGNEQFF
>TRBV7-2|18|TRBJ2-7
CASSSTWTSGYDTYEQYF
>TRBV30|17|TRBJ1-6
CAWSATESSSYNSPLHF
>TRBV6-5|11|TRBJ1-1
CASSRVPEAFF
>TRBV2|15|TRBJ1-6
CASRAPGQANSPLHF
>TRBV29-1|14|TRBJ1-4
CSVQMTGNGEKLFF
>TRBV10-3|15|TRBJ2-7
CAISEQEGPPYEQYF
>TRBV4-1|18|TRBJ2-3
CASSQDPQTVPSTDTQYF
>TRBV12-3/TRBV12-4|13|TRBJ1-4
CASSRQGGEKLFF
>TRBV5-6|14|TRBJ1-1
CASTTGPLNTEAFF
>TRBV2|15|TRBJ1-1
CASSEPVSGNTEAFF
>TRBV18|18|TRBJ2-6
CASSPTITGNSGANVLTF
>TRBV25-1|17|TRBJ2-1
CASSGLAGAISYNEQFF
>TRBV3-1/TRBV3-2|14|TRBJ1-2
CASSQEGGGYGYTF
>TRBV7-2|14|TRBJ1-4
CASTPDRGREKLFF
>TRBV4-1|17|TRBJ2-3
CASSQGRPGGWTDTQYF
>TRBV6-2/TRBV6-3|16|TRBJ1-2
CASSYVPGQGIYGYTF
>TRBV5-6|16|TRBJ1-1
CASSWLGQGENTEAFF
>TRBV29-1|13|TRBJ2-1
CSVEPTGNNEQFF
>TRBV30|16|TRBJ2-1
CAWSEARFSSYNEQFF
>TRBV4-3|14|TRBJ1-3
CASSQDRSGNTIYF
>TRBV7-2|15|TRBJ2-1
CASSLAWAGDTEQFF
>TRBV10-3|15|TRBJ2-4
CAISESQVAKNIQYF
>TRBV6-5|14|TRBJ2-1
CASTEGNSYNEQFF
>TRBV7-9|16|TRBJ1-1
CASSLSLGGGNTEAFF
>TRBV30|15|TRBJ2-3
CAWARLGSSTDTQYF
>TRBV2|15|TRBJ2-2
CASSDVGGRTGELFF
>TRBV2|16|TRBJ1-6
CASSDSRTPYNSPLHF
>TRBV5-4|14|TRBJ1-6
CASSAGGGSSPLHF
>TRBV4-3|17|TRBJ2-1
CASSQDWGASSYNEQFF